These T cell receptor beta chains were read from a single sample in a study. One entry per CDR3 protein, called by TCRdb with MiXCR from the RT-PCR reads. The table shows about 680,000 distinct CDR3 sequences, with 14% occurring only once. Sequencing was carried out using memory CD4+ T cells from blood. The source of these receptors is a female donor in good health, serving as a healthy control. The CDR3 runs from the conserved cysteine through the conserved F or W. Fields, in order: CDR3 protein, CDR3 DNA, V gene, clone size, J gene, D gene, CDR3 length. The D gene is left open where the match is weak. Only part of the rows carry a size: once, few, many, or a class if the clone is expanded.

CDR3 protein: CASSSLGLGPSTDTQYF; CDR3 DNA: TGTGCCAGCAGCTCTCTGGGACTAGGCCCTAGCACAGATACGCAGTATTTT; V gene: TRBV5-4; clone size: .; J gene: TRBJ2-3; D gene: TRBD2; CDR3 length: 17
CDR3 protein: CASSFQSGEETQYF; CDR3 DNA: TGTGCCAGCAGCTTCCAAAGCGGGGAAGAGACCCAGTACTTC; V gene: TRBV7-2; clone size: many; J gene: TRBJ2-5; D gene: TRBD2; CDR3 length: 14
CDR3 protein: CASTRTGFVGTDTQYF; CDR3 DNA: TGTGCCAGCACCAGGACAGGGTTTGTAGGCACAGATACGCAGTATTTT; V gene: TRBV9; clone size: few; J gene: TRBJ2-3; D gene: TRBD1; CDR3 length: 16
CDR3 protein: CASSLTGGVYQPQHF; CDR3 DNA: TGCGCCAGCAGTTTGACAGGGGGAGTGTATCAGCCCCAGCATTTT; V gene: TRBV5-1; clone size: .; J gene: TRBJ1-5; D gene: TRBD1; CDR3 length: 15
CDR3 protein: CAISVSGDNQPQHF; CDR3 DNA: TGTGCCATCAGTGTCTCAGGAGACAATCAGCCCCAGCATTTT; V gene: TRBV10-3; clone size: few; J gene: TRBJ1-5; D gene: .; CDR3 length: 14
CDR3 protein: CAISEGGSYNEQFF; CDR3 DNA: TGTGCCATCAGTGAGGGGGGGTCCTACAATGAGCAGTTCTTC; V gene: TRBV10-3; clone size: many; J gene: TRBJ2-1; D gene: .; CDR3 length: 14
CDR3 protein: CASTLTGNGNQPQHF; CDR3 DNA: TGTGCCAGCACATTGACAGGGAACGGCAATCAGCCCCAGCATTTT; V gene: TRBV6-6; clone size: .; J gene: TRBJ1-5; D gene: TRBD1; CDR3 length: 15
CDR3 protein: CASSSTGMYQETQYF; CDR3 DNA: TGTGCCAGCAGTTCTACGGGGATGTACCAAGAGACCCAGTACTTC; V gene: TRBV6-5; clone size: once; J gene: TRBJ2-5; D gene: .; CDR3 length: 15
CDR3 protein: CASSLDRGNGGYTF; CDR3 DNA: TGTGCCAGCAGCTTGGACAGGGGCAATGGGGGCTACACCTTC; V gene: TRBV5-4; clone size: many; J gene: TRBJ1-2; D gene: TRBD1; CDR3 length: 14
CDR3 protein: CASSLQGRVQPQHF; CDR3 DNA: TGTGCCAGCTCACTACAGGGTAGGGTCCAGCCCCAGCATTTT; V gene: TRBV18; clone size: .; J gene: TRBJ1-5; D gene: .; CDR3 length: 14
CDR3 protein: CASSQAQTAATNEKLFF; CDR3 DNA: TGCGCCAGCAGCCAAGCTCAGACGGCTGCAACTAATGAAAAACTGTTTTTT; V gene: TRBV4-1; clone size: .; J gene: TRBJ1-4; D gene: .; CDR3 length: 17
CDR3 protein: CSAGLQGLNTEAFF; CDR3 DNA: TGCAGTGCTGGACTCCAGGGGCTGAACACTGAAGCTTTCTTT; V gene: TRBV20-1; clone size: .; J gene: TRBJ1-1; D gene: .; CDR3 length: 14
CDR3 protein: CASSYEWFQPQHF; CDR3 DNA: TGTGCCAGCAGTTACGAGTGGTTCCAGCCCCAGCATTTT; V gene: TRBV6-1; clone size: few; J gene: TRBJ1-5; D gene: .; CDR3 length: 13
CDR3 protein: CASSPGQGPEKLFF; CDR3 DNA: TGTGCCAGCTCACCGGGACAGGGGCCTGAAAAACTGTTTTTT; V gene: TRBV18; clone size: .; J gene: TRBJ1-4; D gene: TRBD1; CDR3 length: 14
CDR3 protein: CASSLGRAGSHYEQYF; CDR3 DNA: TGCGCCAGCAGCTTGGGTAGGGCGGGGTCCCACTACGAGCAGTACTTC; V gene: TRBV5-1; clone size: .; J gene: TRBJ2-7; D gene: .; CDR3 length: 16
CDR3 protein: CASSLAGATNEAFF; CDR3 DNA: TGCGCCAGCAGCTTGGCAGGGGCGACAAATGAAGCTTTCTTT; V gene: TRBV5-1; clone size: few; J gene: TRBJ1-1; D gene: .; CDR3 length: 14
CDR3 protein: CASSPQTGGRNGYTF; CDR3 DNA: TGTGCCAGCTCACCACAGACAGGGGGTCGAAATGGCTACACCTTC; V gene: TRBV18; clone size: few; J gene: TRBJ1-2; D gene: TRBD1; CDR3 length: 15
CDR3 protein: CASSVRDGAEAFF; CDR3 DNA: TGTGCCAGCAGCGTGAGAGATGGGGCTGAAGCTTTCTTT; V gene: TRBV9; clone size: few; J gene: TRBJ1-1; D gene: .; CDR3 length: 13
CDR3 protein: CSARGSGIPGVGSYNEQFF; CDR3 DNA: TGCAGTGCTAGAGGGTCCGGGATCCCCGGGGTCGGATCCTACAATGAGCAGTTCTTC; V gene: TRBV20-1; clone size: .; J gene: TRBJ2-1; D gene: .; CDR3 length: 19
CDR3 protein: CASSLSRDRYF; CDR3 DNA: TGTGCCAGCAGTTTGAGCCGGGACAGGTACTTC; V gene: TRBV12-3/TRBV12-4; clone size: many; J gene: TRBJ2-7; D gene: TRBD1; CDR3 length: 11
CDR3 protein: CAISESYSGGSYNEQFF; CDR3 DNA: TGTGCCATCAGTGAGTCGTATTCGGGAGGCTCCTACAATGAGCAGTTCTTC; V gene: TRBV10-3; clone size: few; J gene: TRBJ2-1; D gene: TRBD2; CDR3 length: 17
CDR3 protein: CASRDRSGLYQPQHF; CDR3 DNA: TGTGCCAGCAGGGACCGCTCGGGGCTGTATCAGCCCCAGCATTTT; V gene: TRBV6-1; clone size: few; J gene: TRBJ1-5; D gene: .; CDR3 length: 15
CDR3 protein: CASSLAGGQGPTNEKLFF; CDR3 DNA: TGCGCCAGCAGCTTGGCCGGGGGTCAGGGTCCAACTAATGAAAAACTGTTTTTT; V gene: TRBV5-1; clone size: .; J gene: TRBJ1-4; D gene: .; CDR3 length: 18
CDR3 protein: CSARVLTSGPHYEQYF; CDR3 DNA: TGCAGTGCTAGAGTTCTGACTAGCGGGCCCCACTACGAGCAGTACTTC; V gene: TRBV20-1; clone size: many; J gene: TRBJ2-7; D gene: TRBD2; CDR3 length: 16
CDR3 protein: CASSLAASGGYNEQFF; CDR3 DNA: TGCGCCAGCAGCCTGGCTGCTAGCGGGGGATACAATGAGCAGTTCTTC; V gene: TRBV5-1; clone size: many; J gene: TRBJ2-1; D gene: TRBD2; CDR3 length: 16
CDR3 protein: CASTGRRNTGELFF; CDR3 DNA: TGTGCCAGCACCGGCAGGCGGAACACCGGGGAGCTGTTTTTT; V gene: TRBV6-1; clone size: .; J gene: TRBJ2-2; D gene: .; CDR3 length: 14
CDR3 protein: CASSLRQGASTDTQYF; CDR3 DNA: TGTGCCAGCAGCTTACGACAGGGGGCCTCCACAGATACGCAGTATTTT; V gene: TRBV7-2; clone size: .; J gene: TRBJ2-3; D gene: TRBD1; CDR3 length: 16
CDR3 protein: CASRPGTSPYNEQFF; CDR3 DNA: TGCGCCAGCAGGCCCGGGACTAGTCCCTACAATGAGCAGTTCTTC; V gene: TRBV5-1; clone size: .; J gene: TRBJ2-1; D gene: TRBD2; CDR3 length: 15
CDR3 protein: CAISESRDAGEKLFF; CDR3 DNA: TGTGCCATCAGTGAGTCTAGGGATGCGGGTGAAAAACTGTTTTTT; V gene: TRBV10-3; clone size: .; J gene: TRBJ1-4; D gene: .; CDR3 length: 15
CDR3 protein: CATSDTRQGGAEAFF; CDR3 DNA: TGTGCCACCAGTGATACACGACAGGGCGGCGCTGAAGCTTTCTTT; V gene: TRBV24-1; clone size: few; J gene: TRBJ1-1; D gene: TRBD1; CDR3 length: 15
CDR3 protein: CASSFPGVGTGELFF; CDR3 DNA: TGCGCCAGCAGCTTTCCTGGGGTAGGGACCGGGGAGCTGTTTTTT; V gene: TRBV5-1; clone size: few; J gene: TRBJ2-2; D gene: .; CDR3 length: 15
CDR3 protein: CASSLAETGITDTQYF; CDR3 DNA: TGCGCCAGCAGCTTGGCCGAGACTGGGATCACAGATACGCAGTATTTT; V gene: TRBV5-1; clone size: many; J gene: TRBJ2-3; D gene: .; CDR3 length: 16
CDR3 protein: CASSIGLAGNQGNEQFF; CDR3 DNA: TGTGCCAGCAGCATAGGACTAGCGGGGAACCAGGGCAATGAGCAGTTCTTC; V gene: TRBV11-1; clone size: few; J gene: TRBJ2-1; D gene: TRBD2; CDR3 length: 17
CDR3 protein: CASSTGRLTDGNQPQHF; CDR3 DNA: TGTGCCAGTAGTACCGGCCGCCTGACAGACGGCAATCAGCCCCAGCATTTT; V gene: TRBV19; clone size: .; J gene: TRBJ1-5; D gene: .; CDR3 length: 17
CDR3 protein: CASSVRVLAGSHEQYF; CDR3 DNA: TGTGCCAGCAGCGTTCGCGTGCTAGCGGGATCCCACGAGCAGTACTTC; V gene: TRBV9; clone size: few; J gene: TRBJ2-7; D gene: TRBD2; CDR3 length: 16
CDR3 protein: CASSDSPAVRASGNTIYF; CDR3 DNA: TGTGCCAGCAGTGACTCGCCAGCCGTCAGAGCTTCTGGAAACACCATATATTTT; V gene: TRBV6-4; clone size: .; J gene: TRBJ1-3; D gene: .; CDR3 length: 18
CDR3 protein: CSVVDRGYEQYF; CDR3 DNA: TGCAGCGTTGTTGACCGCGGCTACGAGCAGTACTTC; V gene: TRBV29-1; clone size: many; J gene: TRBJ2-7; D gene: .; CDR3 length: 12
CDR3 protein: CASRETGTANYGYTF; CDR3 DNA: TGTGCCAGCAGAGAGACAGGGACAGCTAACTATGGCTACACCTTC; V gene: TRBV7-2; clone size: few; J gene: TRBJ1-2; D gene: TRBD1; CDR3 length: 15
CDR3 protein: CSARVPRAGEQFF; CDR3 DNA: TGCAGTGCTAGAGTCCCCAGGGCCGGTGAGCAGTTCTTC; V gene: TRBV20-1; clone size: few; J gene: TRBJ2-1; D gene: .; CDR3 length: 13
CDR3 protein: CASNKAGVLSNEQFF; CDR3 DNA: TGTGCCAGCAACAAAGCGGGAGTCTTGAGCAATGAGCAGTTCTTC; V gene: TRBV28; clone size: .; J gene: TRBJ2-1; D gene: TRBD2; CDR3 length: 15
CDR3 protein: CASSFGTVGNTIYF; CDR3 DNA: TGTGCCAGCAGCTTCGGGACTGTTGGAAACACCATATATTTT; V gene: TRBV7-3; clone size: .; J gene: TRBJ1-3; D gene: .; CDR3 length: 14
CDR3 protein: CASSPPSLAGEFGGELFF; CDR3 DNA: TGTGCCAGCTCACCACCGTCTCTAGCGGGAGAATTCGGCGGGGAGCTGTTTTTT; V gene: TRBV18; clone size: .; J gene: TRBJ2-2; D gene: TRBD2; CDR3 length: 18
CDR3 protein: CSASSASGRGNEQFF; CDR3 DNA: TGCAGTGCTAGTTCGGCTAGCGGGAGGGGAAATGAGCAGTTCTTC; V gene: TRBV20-1; clone size: many; J gene: TRBJ2-1; D gene: TRBD2; CDR3 length: 15
CDR3 protein: CASSFFSGAQETQYF; CDR3 DNA: TGTGCCAGCAGCTTTTTTAGCGGGGCCCAAGAGACCCAGTACTTC; V gene: TRBV5-6; clone size: .; J gene: TRBJ2-5; D gene: TRBD2; CDR3 length: 15
CDR3 protein: CASSPGTGTAAFF; CDR3 DNA: TGTGCCAGCAGTCCCGGGACAGGGACTGCGGCTTTCTTT; V gene: TRBV12-3/TRBV12-4; clone size: .; J gene: TRBJ1-1; D gene: TRBD1; CDR3 length: 13
CDR3 protein: CSGVGGGSGYTF; CDR3 DNA: TGCAGCGGCGTAGGAGGGGGCTCTGGCTACACCTTC; V gene: TRBV29-1; clone size: few; J gene: TRBJ1-2; D gene: TRBD1; CDR3 length: 12
CDR3 protein: CASRMDMGWTEAFF; CDR3 DNA: TGTGCCAGCAGGATGGATATGGGTTGGACTGAGGCTTTCTTT; V gene: TRBV6-2/TRBV6-3; clone size: many; J gene: TRBJ1-1; D gene: .; CDR3 length: 14
CDR3 protein: CSARRSWDTEAFF; CDR3 DNA: TGCAGTGCTAGACGATCATGGGACACTGAAGCTTTCTTT; V gene: TRBV20-1; clone size: .; J gene: TRBJ1-1; D gene: .; CDR3 length: 13
CDR3 protein: CASSPLGDLSAGYTF; CDR3 DNA: TGTGCCAGCTCACCCCTGGGGGACCTCAGCGCGGGCTACACCTTC; V gene: TRBV18; clone size: few; J gene: TRBJ1-2; D gene: .; CDR3 length: 15
CDR3 protein: CASSGQQGRDNEQFF; CDR3 DNA: TGCGCCAGCAGCGGCCAACAGGGGCGCGACAATGAGCAGTTCTTC; V gene: TRBV5-1; clone size: .; J gene: TRBJ2-1; D gene: TRBD1; CDR3 length: 15
CDR3 protein: CSVARDINTEAFF; CDR3 DNA: TGCAGCGTGGCCCGGGACATCAACACTGAAGCTTTCTTT; V gene: TRBV29-1; clone size: .; J gene: TRBJ1-1; D gene: .; CDR3 length: 13
CDR3 protein: CASSQDSSSLYEQYF; CDR3 DNA: TGCGCCAGCAGCCAAGATTCGTCTAGCCTCTACGAGCAGTACTTC; V gene: TRBV4-3; clone size: .; J gene: TRBJ2-7; D gene: .; CDR3 length: 15
CDR3 protein: CASSPPKTGGTFSSYNEQFF; CDR3 DNA: TGTGCCAGCAGCCCACCGAAGACAGGGGGTACCTTTAGCTCCTACAATGAGCAGTTCTTC; V gene: TRBV4-2; clone size: few; J gene: TRBJ2-1; D gene: TRBD1; CDR3 length: 20
CDR3 protein: CAWSSNEKLFF; CDR3 DNA: TGTGCCTGGAGCTCTAACGAAAAACTGTTTTTT; V gene: TRBV30; clone size: .; J gene: TRBJ1-4; D gene: .; CDR3 length: 11
CDR3 protein: CASSLVDRGPYGYTF; CDR3 DNA: TGTGCCAGCAGCTTGGTAGACAGGGGGCCCTATGGCTACACCTTC; V gene: TRBV7-2; clone size: .; J gene: TRBJ1-2; D gene: TRBD1; CDR3 length: 15
CDR3 protein: CASSPPETLYGYTF; CDR3 DNA: TGTGCCAGCAGTCCACCGGAGACCCTCTATGGCTACACCTTC; V gene: TRBV27; clone size: few; J gene: TRBJ1-2; D gene: .; CDR3 length: 14
CDR3 protein: CASSGQTISGNTIYF; CDR3 DNA: TGTGCCAGCAGCGGACAGACCATCTCTGGAAACACCATATATTTT; V gene: TRBV7-2; clone size: .; J gene: TRBJ1-3; D gene: .; CDR3 length: 15
CDR3 protein: CASSASPGTGIPDTQYF; CDR3 DNA: TGCGCCAGCAGCGCTAGTCCCGGGACAGGGATCCCAGATACGCAGTATTTT; V gene: TRBV5-1; clone size: few; J gene: TRBJ2-3; D gene: TRBD1; CDR3 length: 17
CDR3 protein: CAISEPRVGGPGTQPQHF; CDR3 DNA: TGTGCCATCAGTGAGCCCCGAGTGGGGGGACCTGGCACTCAGCCCCAGCATTTT; V gene: TRBV10-3; clone size: many; J gene: TRBJ1-5; D gene: .; CDR3 length: 18
CDR3 protein: CASSYTGGVKETQYF; CDR3 DNA: TGTGCCAGCAGTTACACGGGGGGCGTTAAAGAGACCCAGTACTTC; V gene: TRBV6-2/TRBV6-3; clone size: few; J gene: TRBJ2-5; D gene: .; CDR3 length: 15